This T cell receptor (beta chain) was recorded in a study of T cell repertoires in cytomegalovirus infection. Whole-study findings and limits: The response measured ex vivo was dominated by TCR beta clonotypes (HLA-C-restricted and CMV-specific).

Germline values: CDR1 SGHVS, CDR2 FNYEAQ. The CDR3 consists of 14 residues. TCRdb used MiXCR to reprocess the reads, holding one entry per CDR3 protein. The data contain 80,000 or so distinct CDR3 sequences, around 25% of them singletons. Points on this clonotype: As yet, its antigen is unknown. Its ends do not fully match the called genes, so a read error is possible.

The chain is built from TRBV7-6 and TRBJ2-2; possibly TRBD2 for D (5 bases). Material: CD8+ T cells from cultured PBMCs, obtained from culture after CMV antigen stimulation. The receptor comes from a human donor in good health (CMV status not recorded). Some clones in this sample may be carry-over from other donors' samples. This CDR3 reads CASSPKGNTGELLF. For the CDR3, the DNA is TGTGCCAGCAGCCCTAAGGGAAACACCGGGGAGCTGTTGTTT. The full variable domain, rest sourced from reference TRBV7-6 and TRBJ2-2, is GAGVSQSPRYKVTKRGQDVALRCDPISGHVSLYWYRQALGQGPEFLTYFNYEAQQDKSGLPNDRFSAERPEGSISTLTIQRTEQRDSAMYRCASSPKGNTGELLFGEGSRLTVL.